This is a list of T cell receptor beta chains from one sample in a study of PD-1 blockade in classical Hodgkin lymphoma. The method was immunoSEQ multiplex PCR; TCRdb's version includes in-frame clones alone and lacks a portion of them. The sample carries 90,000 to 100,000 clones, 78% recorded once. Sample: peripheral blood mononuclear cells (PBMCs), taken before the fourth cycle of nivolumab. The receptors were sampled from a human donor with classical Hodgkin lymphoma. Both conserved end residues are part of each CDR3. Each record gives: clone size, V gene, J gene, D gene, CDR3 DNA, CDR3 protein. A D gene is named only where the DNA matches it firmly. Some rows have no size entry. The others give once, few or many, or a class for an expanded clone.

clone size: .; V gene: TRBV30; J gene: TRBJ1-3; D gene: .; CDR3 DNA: TGTGCCTGGAGTATTATAAACGGAAACACCATATATTTT; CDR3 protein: CAWSIINGNTIYF
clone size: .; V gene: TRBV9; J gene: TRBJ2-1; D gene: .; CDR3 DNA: TGTGCCAGCAGCGGAAACCCCCGGGCCGGGGGCAGCCGAGATGACAATGAGCAGTTCTTC; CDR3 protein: CASSGNPRAGGSRDDNEQFF
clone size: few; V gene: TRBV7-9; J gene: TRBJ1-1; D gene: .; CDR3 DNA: TGTGCCAGCAGCTTATCCCTACTTAGAGCTGAAGCTTTCTTT; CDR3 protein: CASSLSLLRAEAFF
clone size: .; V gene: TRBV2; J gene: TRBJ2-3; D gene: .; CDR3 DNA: TGTGCCAGCAGTGCGCATGGACAGCTAGTCACAGATACGCAGTATTTT; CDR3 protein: CASSAHGQLVTDTQYF
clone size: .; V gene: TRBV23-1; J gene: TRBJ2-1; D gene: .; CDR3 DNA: TGCGCCAGCAGTCAATCAAAGAATGAGCAGTTCTTC; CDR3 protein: CASSQSKNEQFF
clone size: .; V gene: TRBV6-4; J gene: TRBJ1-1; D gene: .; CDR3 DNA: TGTGCCAGCAGTGTAGAGGTTTTGTCCACTGAAGCTTTCTTT; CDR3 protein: CASSVEVLSTEAFF
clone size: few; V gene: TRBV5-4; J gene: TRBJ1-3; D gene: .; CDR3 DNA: TGTGCCAGCAGCCATTGGGAGGGCGCTGGAAACACCATATATTTT; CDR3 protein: CASSHWEGAGNTIYF
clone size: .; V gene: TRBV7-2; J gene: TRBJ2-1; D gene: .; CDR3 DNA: TGTGCCAGCGCTAAGTACAATGAGCAGTTCTTC; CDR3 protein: CASAKYNEQFF
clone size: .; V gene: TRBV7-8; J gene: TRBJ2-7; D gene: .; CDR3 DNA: TGTGCCAGCAGCACTGCATCTAAGAGGACCTACGAGCAGTACTTC; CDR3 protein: CASSTASKRTYEQYF
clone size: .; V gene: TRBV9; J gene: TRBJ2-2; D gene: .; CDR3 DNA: TGTGCCAGCAGTGTCCGCCCAGGGTCTGGGGAGCTGTTTTTT; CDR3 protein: CASSVRPGSGELFF
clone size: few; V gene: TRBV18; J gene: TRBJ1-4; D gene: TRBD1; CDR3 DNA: TGTGCCAGCTCACCTTCGACAGGGGCCACCTTACCTAATGAAAAACTGTTTTTT; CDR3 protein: CASSPSTGATLPNEKLFF
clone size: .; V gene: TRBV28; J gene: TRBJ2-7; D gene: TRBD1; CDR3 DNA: TGTGCCAGCAGTTTATGGGACGCCGGGACAGGGATCTACGAGCAGTACTTC; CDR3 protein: CASSLWDAGTGIYEQYF
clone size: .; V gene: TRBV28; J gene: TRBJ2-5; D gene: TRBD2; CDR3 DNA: TGTGCCAGCAGTCTGGCGGGAGTTCCGGGGACCCAGTACTTC; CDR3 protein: CASSLAGVPGTQYF
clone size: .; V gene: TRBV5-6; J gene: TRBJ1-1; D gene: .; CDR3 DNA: TGTGCCAGCAGCTTGGTAGGCACCATGAACACTGAAGCTTTCTTT; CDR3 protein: CASSLVGTMNTEAFF
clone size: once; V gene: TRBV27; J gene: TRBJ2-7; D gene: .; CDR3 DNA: TGTGCCAGCAGCCTTTCTGACAACTCCTACGAGCAGTACTTC; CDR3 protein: CASSLSDNSYEQYF
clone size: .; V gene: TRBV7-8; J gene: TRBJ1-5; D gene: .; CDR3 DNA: TGTGCCAGCAGCTTATCCCCGGGTAGTAATCAGCCCCAGCATTTT; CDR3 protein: CASSLSPGSNQPQHF
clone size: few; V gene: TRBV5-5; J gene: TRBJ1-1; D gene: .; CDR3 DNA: TGTGCCAGCAGCTTAGGATGGAACACTGAAGCTTTCTTT; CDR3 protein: CASSLGWNTEAFF
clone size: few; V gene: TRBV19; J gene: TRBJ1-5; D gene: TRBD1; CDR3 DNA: TGTGCCAGTAGCCAAGGACAGGGTTATCAGCCCCAGCATTTT; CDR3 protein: CASSQGQGYQPQHF
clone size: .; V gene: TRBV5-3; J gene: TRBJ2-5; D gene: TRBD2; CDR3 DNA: TGTGCCAGAAGCTTATTAAAGAAAAGCGGGGGTGTTCGTGAGACCCAGTACTTC; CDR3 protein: CARSLLKKSGGVRETQYF
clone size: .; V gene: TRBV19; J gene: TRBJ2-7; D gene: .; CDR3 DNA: TGTGCCAGTAGTATCTGGGAGGGGGGCGCCTACGAGCAGTACTTC; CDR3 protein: CASSIWEGGAYEQYF
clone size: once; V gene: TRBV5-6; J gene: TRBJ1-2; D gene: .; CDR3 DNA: TGTGCCAGCATTAACCCGAGACAGCATCCCTTCGGCGATGGCTACACCTTC; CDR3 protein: CASINPRQHPFGDGYTF
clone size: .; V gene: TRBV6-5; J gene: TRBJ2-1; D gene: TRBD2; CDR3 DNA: TGTGCCAGCAGTTACACCCGGGCTAGCGGAAACAATGAGCAGTTCTTC; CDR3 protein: CASSYTRASGNNEQFF
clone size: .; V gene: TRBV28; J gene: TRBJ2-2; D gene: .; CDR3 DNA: TGTGCCAGCAGACCGGGACTTAACACCGGGGAGCTGTTTTTT; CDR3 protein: CASRPGLNTGELFF
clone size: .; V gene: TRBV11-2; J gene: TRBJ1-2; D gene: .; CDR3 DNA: TGTGCCAGCAGCCCCGGACAGTATGGCTACACCTTC; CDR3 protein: CASSPGQYGYTF
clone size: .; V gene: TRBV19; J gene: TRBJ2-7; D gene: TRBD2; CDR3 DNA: TGTGCCAGTAGTATATCGTCTAGCGGGTCCTACGAGCAGTACTTC; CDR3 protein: CASSISSSGSYEQYF
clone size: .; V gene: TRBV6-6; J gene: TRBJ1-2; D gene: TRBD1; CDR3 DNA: TGTGCCAGCAGTGCCCTTGAGACAGGGATCACCTTC; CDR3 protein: CASSALETGITF
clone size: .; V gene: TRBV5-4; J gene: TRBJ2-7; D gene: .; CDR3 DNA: TGTGCCAGCAGCAGGGACTCCTACGAGCAGTACTTC; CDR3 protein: CASSRDSYEQYF
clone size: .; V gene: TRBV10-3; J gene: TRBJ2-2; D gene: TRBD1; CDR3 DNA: TGTGCCATCAGTGAGTCAGGGACAGGCTACACCGGGGAGCTGTTTTTT; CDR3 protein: CAISESGTGYTGELFF
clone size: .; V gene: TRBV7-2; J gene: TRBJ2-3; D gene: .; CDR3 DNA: TGTGCCAGCAGCTTAGAACAGGGCCTCGGCACAGATACGCAGTATTTT; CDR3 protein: CASSLEQGLGTDTQYF
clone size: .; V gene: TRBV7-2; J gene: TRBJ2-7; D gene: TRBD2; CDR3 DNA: TGTGCCAGCAGCTTCGGACCGGGACTAGCGGGATTATACGAGCAGTACTTC; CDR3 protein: CASSFGPGLAGLYEQYF
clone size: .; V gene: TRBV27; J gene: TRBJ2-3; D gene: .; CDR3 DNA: TGTGCCAGCAGGATGACAGGTTTCACAGATACGCAGTATTTT; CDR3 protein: CASRMTGFTDTQYF
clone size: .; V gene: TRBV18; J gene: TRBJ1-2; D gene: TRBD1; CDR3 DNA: TGTGCCAGCTCACAGGGGGCCCAGGGCTATGGCTACACCTTC; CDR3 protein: CASSQGAQGYGYTF
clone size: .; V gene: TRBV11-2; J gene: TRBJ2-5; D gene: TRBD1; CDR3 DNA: TGTGCCAGCACTCGCGGGACAGGGAGGGAGACCCAGTACTTC; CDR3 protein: CASTRGTGRETQYF
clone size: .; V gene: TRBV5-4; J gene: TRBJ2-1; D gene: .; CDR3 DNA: TGTGCCAGCAGCCACCGGGAGAGGCAGTTCTTC; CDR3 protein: CASSHRERQFF
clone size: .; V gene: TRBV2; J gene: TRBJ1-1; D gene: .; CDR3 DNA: TGTGCCAGCAGTGATCAGGGGACGGGTGAAGCTTTCTTT; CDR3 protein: CASSDQGTGEAFF
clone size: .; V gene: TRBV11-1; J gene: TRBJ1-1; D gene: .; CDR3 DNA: TGTGCCAGCAAGGGCCGACGGGGGGATGAAGCTTTCTTT; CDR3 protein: CASKGRRGDEAFF
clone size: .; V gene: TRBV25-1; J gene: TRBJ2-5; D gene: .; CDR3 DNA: TGTGCCAGCAGTGAATGGGGGTTGCACCAGTACTTC; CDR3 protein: CASSEWGLHQYF
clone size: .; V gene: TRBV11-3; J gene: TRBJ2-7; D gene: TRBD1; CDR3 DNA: TGTGCCAGCAGCCCTGGGACAGGGTTGGGCTACGAGCAGTACTTC; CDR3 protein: CASSPGTGLGYEQYF
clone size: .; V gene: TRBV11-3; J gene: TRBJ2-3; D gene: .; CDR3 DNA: TGTGCCAGCAGCTTATGTCCCGTGAGGATTCCAAGCACAGATACGCAGTATTTT; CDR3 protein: CASSLCPVRIPSTDTQYF
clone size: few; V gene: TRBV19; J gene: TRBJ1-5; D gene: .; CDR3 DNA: TGTGCCAGTAGTATAAGGCAGAGGAGCAATCAGCCCCAGCATTTT; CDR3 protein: CASSIRQRSNQPQHF
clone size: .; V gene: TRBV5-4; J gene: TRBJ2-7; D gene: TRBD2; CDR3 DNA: TGTGCCAGCCGTAAGACTAGCGGGTCCTACGAGCAGTACTTC; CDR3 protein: CASRKTSGSYEQYF
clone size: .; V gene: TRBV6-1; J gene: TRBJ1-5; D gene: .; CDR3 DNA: TGTGCCAGCAGTATTAGACAGCCCCAGCATTTT; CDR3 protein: CASSIRQPQHF
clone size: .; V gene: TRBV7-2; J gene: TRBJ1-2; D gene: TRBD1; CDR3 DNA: TGTGCCAGCAGCCAGGGACAGGGGGCGAGCTATGGCTACACCTTC; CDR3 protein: CASSQGQGASYGYTF